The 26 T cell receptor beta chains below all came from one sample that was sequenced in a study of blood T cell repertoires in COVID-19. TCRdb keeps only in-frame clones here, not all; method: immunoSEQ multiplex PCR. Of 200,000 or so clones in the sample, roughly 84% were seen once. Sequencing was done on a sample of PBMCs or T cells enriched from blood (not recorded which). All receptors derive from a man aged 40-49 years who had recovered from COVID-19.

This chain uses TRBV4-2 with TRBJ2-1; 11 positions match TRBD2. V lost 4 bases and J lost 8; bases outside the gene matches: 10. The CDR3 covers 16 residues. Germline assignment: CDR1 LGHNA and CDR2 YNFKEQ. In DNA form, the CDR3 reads TGTGCCAGCAGCCCCCGGGGTAGCGGGGGGGCCGATGAGCAGTTCTTC. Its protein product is CASSPRGSGGADEQFF.

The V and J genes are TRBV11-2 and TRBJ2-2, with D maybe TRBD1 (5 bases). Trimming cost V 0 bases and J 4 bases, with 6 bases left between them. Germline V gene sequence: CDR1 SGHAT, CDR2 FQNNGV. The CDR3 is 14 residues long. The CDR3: CASSLDRATGELFF. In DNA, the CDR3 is TGTGCCAGCAGCTTAGACAGGGCCACCGGGGAGCTGTTTTTT.

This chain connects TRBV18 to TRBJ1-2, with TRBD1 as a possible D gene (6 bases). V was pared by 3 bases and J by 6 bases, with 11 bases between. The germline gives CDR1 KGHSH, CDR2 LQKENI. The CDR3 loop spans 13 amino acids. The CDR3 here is CASSPKTGDGYTF. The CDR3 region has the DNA TGTGCCAGCTCACCGAAGACAGGTGATGGCTACACCTTC.

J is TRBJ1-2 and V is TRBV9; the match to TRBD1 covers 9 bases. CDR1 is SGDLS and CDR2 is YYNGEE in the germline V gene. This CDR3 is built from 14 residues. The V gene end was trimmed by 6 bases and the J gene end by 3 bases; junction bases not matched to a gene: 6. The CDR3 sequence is CASNRDRVYYGYTF. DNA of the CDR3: TGTGCCAGCAACCGGGACAGGGTTTACTATGGCTACACCTTC.

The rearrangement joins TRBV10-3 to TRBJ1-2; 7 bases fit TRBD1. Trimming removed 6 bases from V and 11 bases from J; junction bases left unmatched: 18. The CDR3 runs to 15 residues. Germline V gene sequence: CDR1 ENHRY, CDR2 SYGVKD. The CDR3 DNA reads TGTGCCATCAGGGGGCTTCAGGGGACAGTTTCTTTTTACACCTTC. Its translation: CAIRGLQGTVSFYTF.

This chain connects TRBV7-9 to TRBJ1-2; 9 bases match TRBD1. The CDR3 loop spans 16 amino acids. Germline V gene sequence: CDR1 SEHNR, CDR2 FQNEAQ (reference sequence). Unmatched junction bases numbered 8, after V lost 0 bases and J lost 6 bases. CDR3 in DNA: TGTGCCAGCAGCTTAGCAAACAGGGGGCGCGAAAATGGCTACACCTTC. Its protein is CASSLANRGRENGYTF.

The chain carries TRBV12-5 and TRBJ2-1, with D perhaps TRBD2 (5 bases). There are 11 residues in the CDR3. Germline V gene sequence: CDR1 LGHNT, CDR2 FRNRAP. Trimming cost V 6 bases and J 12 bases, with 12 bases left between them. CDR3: CASGSGLGQFF. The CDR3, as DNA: TGTGCTAGTGGATCAGGACTTGGGCAGTTCTTC.

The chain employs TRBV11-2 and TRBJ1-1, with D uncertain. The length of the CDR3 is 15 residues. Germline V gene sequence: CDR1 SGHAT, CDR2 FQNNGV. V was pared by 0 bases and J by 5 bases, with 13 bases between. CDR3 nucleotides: TGTGCCAGCAGCTTAGATCTAGGCGAGTGGACTGAAGCTTTCTTT. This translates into CASSLDLGEWTEAFF.

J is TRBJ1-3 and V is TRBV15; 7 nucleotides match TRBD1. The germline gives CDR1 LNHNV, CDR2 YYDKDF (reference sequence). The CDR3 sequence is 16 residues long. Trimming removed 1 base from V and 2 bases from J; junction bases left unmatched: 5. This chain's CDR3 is CATSRGGGITGNTIYF. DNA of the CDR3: TGTGCCACCAGCAGAGGAGGGGGCATTACTGGAAACACCATATATTTT. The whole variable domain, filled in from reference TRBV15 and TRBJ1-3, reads DAMVIQNPRYQVTQFGKPVTLSCSQTLNHNVMYWYQQKSSQAPKLLFHYYDKDFNNEADTPDNFQSRRPNTSFCFLDIRSPGLGDTAMYLCATSRGGGITGNTIYFGEGSWLTVV.

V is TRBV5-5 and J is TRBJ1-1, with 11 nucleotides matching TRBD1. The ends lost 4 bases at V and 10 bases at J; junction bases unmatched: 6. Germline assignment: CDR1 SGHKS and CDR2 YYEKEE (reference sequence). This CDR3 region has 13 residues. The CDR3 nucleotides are TGTGCCAGCAGCCCGGACAGGGGGCGCGGAGCTTTCTTT. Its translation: CASSPDRGRGAFF.

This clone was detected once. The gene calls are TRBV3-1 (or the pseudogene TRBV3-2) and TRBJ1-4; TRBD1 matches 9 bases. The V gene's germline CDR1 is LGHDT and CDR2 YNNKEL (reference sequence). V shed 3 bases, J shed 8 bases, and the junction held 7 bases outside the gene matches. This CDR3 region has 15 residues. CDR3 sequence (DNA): TGTGCCAGCAGCCAGACCGGGACAGGGAGGGAAAAACTGTTTTTT. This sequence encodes CASSQTGTGREKLFF.

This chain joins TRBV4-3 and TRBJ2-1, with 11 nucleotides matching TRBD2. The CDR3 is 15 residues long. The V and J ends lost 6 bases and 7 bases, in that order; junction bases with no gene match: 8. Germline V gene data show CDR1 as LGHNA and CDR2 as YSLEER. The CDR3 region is CASRDSGGASNEQFF. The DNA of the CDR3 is TGCGCCAGCAGAGATAGCGGGGGGGCTTCTAATGAGCAGTTCTTC.

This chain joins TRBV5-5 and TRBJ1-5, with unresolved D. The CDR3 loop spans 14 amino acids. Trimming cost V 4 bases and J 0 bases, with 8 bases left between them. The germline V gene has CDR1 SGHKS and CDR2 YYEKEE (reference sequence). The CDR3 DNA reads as TGTGCCAGCAGCCCGCCCTATAGCAATCAGCCCCAGCATTTT. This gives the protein CASSPPYSNQPQHF.

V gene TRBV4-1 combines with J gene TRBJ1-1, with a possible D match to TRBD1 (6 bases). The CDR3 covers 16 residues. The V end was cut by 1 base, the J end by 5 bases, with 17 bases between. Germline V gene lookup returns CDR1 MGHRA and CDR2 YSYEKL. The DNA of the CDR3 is TGCGCCAGCAGCCAAGGAGATGGGGGCGAGGGGACTGAAGCTTTCTTT. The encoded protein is CASSQGDGGEGTEAFF.

CDR3 in amino acids: CASSLGTVSGNTIYF. CDR3 DNA: TGCGCCAGCAGCCTCGGGACAGTCTCTGGAAACACCATATATTTT. V gene TRBV4-1 combines with J gene TRBJ1-3; 7 positions agree with TRBD1. From germline, CDR1 is MGHRA and CDR2 YSYEKL. This CDR3 comprises 15 residues. The V gene end was trimmed by 4 bases and the J gene end by 0 bases; junction bases not matched to a gene: 3.

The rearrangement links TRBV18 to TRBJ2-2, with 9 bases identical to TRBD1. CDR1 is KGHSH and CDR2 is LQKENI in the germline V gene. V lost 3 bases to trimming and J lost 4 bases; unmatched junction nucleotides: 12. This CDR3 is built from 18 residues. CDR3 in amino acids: CASSPPNPGQGGTGELFF. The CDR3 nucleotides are TGTGCCAGCTCACCCCCAAACCCGGGACAGGGTGGCACCGGGGAGCTGTTTTTT. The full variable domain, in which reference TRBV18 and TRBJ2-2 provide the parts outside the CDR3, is NAGVMQNPRHLVRRRGQEARLRCSPMKGHSHVYWYRQLPEEGLKFMVYLQKENIIDESGMPKERFSAEFPKEGPSILRIQQVVRGDSAAYFCASSPPNPGQGGTGELFFGEGSRLTVL.

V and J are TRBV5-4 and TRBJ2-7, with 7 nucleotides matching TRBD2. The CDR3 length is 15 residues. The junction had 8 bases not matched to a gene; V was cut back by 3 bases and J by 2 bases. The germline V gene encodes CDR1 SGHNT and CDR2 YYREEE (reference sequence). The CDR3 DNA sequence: TGTGCCAGCAGCTCAGGAGCGGGGAACACCTACGAGCAGTACTTC. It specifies CASSSGAGNTYEQYF. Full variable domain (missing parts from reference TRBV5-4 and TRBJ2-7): ETGVTQSPTHLIKTRGQQVTLRCSSQSGHNTVSWYQQALGQGPQFIFQYYREEENGRGNFPPRFSGLQFPNYSSELNVNALELDDSALYLCASSSGAGNTYEQYFGPGTRLTVT.

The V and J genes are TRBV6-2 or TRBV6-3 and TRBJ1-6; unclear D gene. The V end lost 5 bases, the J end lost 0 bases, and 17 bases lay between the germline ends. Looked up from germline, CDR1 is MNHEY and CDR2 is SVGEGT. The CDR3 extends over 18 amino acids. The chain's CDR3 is CASSPEFLGDSYNSPLHF. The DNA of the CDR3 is TGTGCCAGCAGTCCCGAGTTCCTTGGAGACTCCTATAATTCACCCCTCCACTTT.

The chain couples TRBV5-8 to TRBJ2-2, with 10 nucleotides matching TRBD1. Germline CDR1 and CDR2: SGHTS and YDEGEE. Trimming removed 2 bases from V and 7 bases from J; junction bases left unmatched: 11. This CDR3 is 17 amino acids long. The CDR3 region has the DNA TGTGCCAGCAGCTTTGGTCCCGGGACAGGGGATGTCGGGGAGCTGTTTTTT. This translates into CASSFGPGTGDVGELFF.

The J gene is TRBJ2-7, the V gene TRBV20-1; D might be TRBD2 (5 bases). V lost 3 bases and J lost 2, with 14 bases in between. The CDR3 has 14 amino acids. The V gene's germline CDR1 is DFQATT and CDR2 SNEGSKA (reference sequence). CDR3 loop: CSASISGLTYEQYF. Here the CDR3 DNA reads TGCAGTGCTAGTATATCTGGACTCACCTACGAGCAGTACTTC.

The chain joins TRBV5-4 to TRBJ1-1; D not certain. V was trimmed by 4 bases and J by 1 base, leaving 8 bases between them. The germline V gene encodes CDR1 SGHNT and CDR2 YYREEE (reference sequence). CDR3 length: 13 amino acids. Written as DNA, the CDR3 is TGTGCCAGCAGCGTGGTTAAGAACACTGAAGCTTTCTTT. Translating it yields CASSVVKNTEAFF.

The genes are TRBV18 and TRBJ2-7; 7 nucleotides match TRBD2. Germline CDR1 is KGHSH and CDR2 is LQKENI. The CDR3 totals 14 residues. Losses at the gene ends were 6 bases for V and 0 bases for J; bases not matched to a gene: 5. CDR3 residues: CASSSGGSSYEQYF. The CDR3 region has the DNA TGTGCCAGCTCTTCGGGGGGTAGCTCCTACGAGCAGTACTTC. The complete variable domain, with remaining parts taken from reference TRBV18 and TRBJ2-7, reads NAGVMQNPRHLVRRRGQEARLRCSPMKGHSHVYWYRQLPEEGLKFMVYLQKENIIDESGMPKERFSAEFPKEGPSILRIQQVVRGDSAAYFCASSSGGSSYEQYFGPGTRLTVT.

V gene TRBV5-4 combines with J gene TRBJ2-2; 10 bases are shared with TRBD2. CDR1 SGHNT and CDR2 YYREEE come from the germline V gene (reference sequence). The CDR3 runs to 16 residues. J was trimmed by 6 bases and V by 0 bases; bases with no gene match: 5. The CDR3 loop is CASSLAAAGGPGELFF. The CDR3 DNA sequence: TGTGCCAGCAGCTTGGCGGCAGCGGGGGGGCCCGGGGAGCTGTTTTTT. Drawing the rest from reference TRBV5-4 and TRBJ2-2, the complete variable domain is ETGVTQSPTHLIKTRGQQVTLRCSSQSGHNTVSWYQQALGQGPQFIFQYYREEENGRGNFPPRFSGLQFPNYSSELNVNALELDDSALYLCASSLAAAGGPGELFFGEGSRLTVL.

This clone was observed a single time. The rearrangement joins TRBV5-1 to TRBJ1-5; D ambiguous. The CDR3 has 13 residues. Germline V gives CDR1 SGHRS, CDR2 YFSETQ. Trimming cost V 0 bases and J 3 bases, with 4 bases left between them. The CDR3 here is CASSLAVNQPQHF. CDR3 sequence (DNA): TGCGCCAGCAGCTTGGCCGTCAATCAGCCCCAGCATTTT.

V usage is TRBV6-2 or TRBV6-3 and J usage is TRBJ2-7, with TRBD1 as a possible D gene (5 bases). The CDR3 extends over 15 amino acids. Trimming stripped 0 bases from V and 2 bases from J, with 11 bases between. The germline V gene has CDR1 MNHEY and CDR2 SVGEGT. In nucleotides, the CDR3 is TGTGCCAGCAGTTACTCAGGGGTGGACCCCTACGAGCAGTACTTC. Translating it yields CASSYSGVDPYEQYF.

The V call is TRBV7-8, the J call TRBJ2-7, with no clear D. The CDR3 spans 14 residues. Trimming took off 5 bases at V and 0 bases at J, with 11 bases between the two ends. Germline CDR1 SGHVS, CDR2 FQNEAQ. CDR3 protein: CASSVGLGSYEQYF. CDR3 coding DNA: TGTGCCAGCAGCGTCGGGTTGGGCTCCTACGAGCAGTACTTC.